This paragraph covers one T cell receptor (beta chain) sequence. No antigen is known for it. This specimen belongs to a study of T cells in women clearing cervical HPV infection. The study's findings and limits: Effector/memory and HPV-specific T cells were not isolated, and association timing is unknown.

The table came from immunoSEQ multiplex PCR; TCRdb's copy has only in-frame clones and leaves some out. Its listing shows over 30,000 clones. This clonotype was obtained from a woman between 18 and 69 years old with a cervical HPV16 infection that either progressed to CIN3+ or cleared (not recorded which). The specimen was blood buffy coat.

Incomplete CDR3 DNA: TGTGCCATCAGCCCGGGACAGATTAACAATGAG. Protein product: CAISPGQINNE. In full, the CDR3 is CAISPGQINNEQFF. The chain employs TRBV10-3 and TRBJ2-1; 7 bases fit TRBD1. The CDR3 end lies 3 residues beyond the end of the read and is filled in from the germline J gene. With V trimmed by 6 bases and J by 5 bases, 7 bases remained unmatched. The CDR3 totals 14 residues. Germline CDR1 and CDR2: ENHRY and SYGVKD.